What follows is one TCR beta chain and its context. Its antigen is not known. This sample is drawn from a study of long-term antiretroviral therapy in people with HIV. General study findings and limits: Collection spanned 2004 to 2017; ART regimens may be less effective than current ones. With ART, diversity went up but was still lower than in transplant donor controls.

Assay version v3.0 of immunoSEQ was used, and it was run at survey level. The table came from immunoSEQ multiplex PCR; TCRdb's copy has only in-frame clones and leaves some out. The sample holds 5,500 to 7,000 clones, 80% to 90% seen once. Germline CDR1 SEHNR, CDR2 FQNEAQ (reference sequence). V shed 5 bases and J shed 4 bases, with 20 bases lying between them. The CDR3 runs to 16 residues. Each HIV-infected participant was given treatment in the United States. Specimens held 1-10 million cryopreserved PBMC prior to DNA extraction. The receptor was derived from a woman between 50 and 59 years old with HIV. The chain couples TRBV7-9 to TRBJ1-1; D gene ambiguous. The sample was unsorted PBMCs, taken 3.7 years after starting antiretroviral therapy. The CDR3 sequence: CASSNIPGYPGTEAFF. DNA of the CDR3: TGTGCCAGCAGCAACATACCCGGGTATCCGGGCACTGAAGCTTTCTTT.